The present T cell receptor (beta chain) was sequenced within a study of T cell changes during pregnancy in multiple sclerosis. V dropped 2 bases and J dropped 4; count of bases not matched to a gene: 4. Germline V gene lookup returns CDR1 PRHDT and CDR2 FYEKMQ (reference sequence). This CDR3 is 15 amino acids long. TCRdb keeps only in-frame clones here, not all; method: immunoSEQ multiplex PCR. This repertoire shows 50,000 to 55,000 clones, roughly 92% found once; its top ten account for 0.35% to 0.5%. The chain recombines TRBV13 with TRBJ1-2; 10 nucleotides match TRBD1. The material was CD4+ T cells from peripheral blood mononuclear cells, obtained after pregnancy. This sequence was found in a female donor with multiple sclerosis, enrolled in a pregnancy study. CDR3: CASSLTGTGVYGYTF. Written as DNA, the CDR3 is TGTGCCAGCAGCTTAACCGGGACAGGGGTCTATGGCTACACCTTC.